These T cell receptor beta chains were read from a single sample in a study of shared clonotypes between healthy human individuals. Assay: immunoSEQ multiplex PCR; the TCRdb copy retains only in-frame clones and omits some. The sample records around 2.1 million clones, roughly 91% being singletons. What was sequenced was naive CD8+ T cells from PBMCs. These receptors came from a man between 18 and 29 years old in good health. Some clones in this sample may be carry-over from other donors' samples. Each CDR3 is given with its conserved first and last residue. D genes are given only for firm matches. Only part of the rows carry a size: once, few, many, or a class if the clone is expanded.

D gene	clone size	V gene	J gene	CDR3 protein	CDR3 DNA
.	.	TRBV11-2	TRBJ2-1	CASSLGQLSSYNEQFF	TGTGCCAGCAGCTTAGGACAGCTGAGCTCCTACAATGAGCAGTTCTTC
.	.	TRBV10-3	TRBJ2-1	CAISESNPLAGDEQFF	TGTGCCATCAGTGAGTCGAACCCCCTCGCAGGCGATGAGCAGTTCTTC
TRBD2	.	TRBV29-1	TRBJ2-2	CSVEGGGSRPGELFF	TGCAGCGTTGAGGGAGGCGGGAGCCGCCCCGGGGAGCTGTTTTTT
TRBD1	.	TRBV28	TRBJ1-5	CASSPLTDRRDQPQHF	TGTGCCAGCAGTCCACTAACGGACAGGCGGGATCAGCCCCAGCATTTT
.	once	TRBV19	TRBJ1-5	CASSNLPVRGQPQHF	TGTGCCAGTAGTAATTTGCCAGTAAGGGGTCAGCCCCAGCATTTT
.	.	TRBV27	TRBJ2-7	CASSWDATYEQYF	TGTGCCAGCAGTTGGGACGCCACCTACGAGCAGTACTTC
.	.	TRBV21-1	TRBJ2-7	CASSPGGTSGDNEQYF	TGTGCCAGCAGCCCGGGGGGGACTAGCGGGGACAACGAGCAGTACTTC
TRBD2	.	TRBV19	TRBJ2-3	CASSGREGTDTQYF	TGTGCCAGTAGCGGGCGGGAGGGGACAGATACGCAGTATTTT
.	.	TRBV5-6	TRBJ2-1	CASSQGSGEQFF	TGTGCCAGCAGCCAGGGGTCCGGTGAGCAGTTCTTC
.	.	TRBV9	TRBJ2-4	CASSSDTAEAKNIQYF	TGTGCCAGCAGCTCAGACACGGCGGAAGCCAAAAACATTCAGTACTTC
TRBD1	.	TRBV7-9	TRBJ2-7	CASSLGQAAYEQYF	TGTGCCAGCAGCCTCGGACAGGCTGCCTACGAGCAGTACTTC
.	.	TRBV20-1	TRBJ2-7	CSATQGYEQYF	TGCAGTGCTACACAGGGTTACGAGCAGTACTTC
.	.	TRBV19	TRBJ2-2	CASSISLMGLHAGELFF	TGTGCCAGTAGTATTTCCCTCATGGGTCTGCACGCCGGGGAGCTGTTTTTT
.	.	TRBV7-9	TRBJ1-1	CASSLNQGGSTEAFF	TGTGCCAGCAGCTTAAATCAGGGAGGATCCACTGAAGCTTTCTTT
TRBD1	few	TRBV7-3	TRBJ1-5	CASSRDRARNQPQHF	TGTGCCAGCAGTCGGGACAGAGCTCGCAATCAGCCCCAGCATTTT
TRBD2	.	TRBV27	TRBJ2-7	CASARSAGEYLDEQYF	TGTGCCAGCGCGAGATCGGCGGGGGAATACCTTGACGAGCAGTACTTC
.	.	TRBV18	TRBJ1-1	CASSPGGEEAFF	TGTGCCAGCTCACCAGGGGGTGAGGAAGCTTTCTTT
TRBD1	.	TRBV19	TRBJ2-1	CASSSRQGSYNEQFF	TGTGCCAGTAGTTCCCGACAGGGCTCCTACAATGAGCAGTTCTTC
TRBD2	once	TRBV9	TRBJ2-5	CASSLGQTSPETQYF	TGTGCCAGCAGCTTAGGCCAGACTAGCCCCGAGACCCAGTACTTC
.	once	TRBV11-2	TRBJ2-2	CASSPWSSGGELFF	TGTGCCAGCAGCCCGTGGTCGAGTGGCGGGGAGCTGTTTTTT
TRBD1	.	TRBV30	TRBJ1-2	CAWSIIPGQGDGYTF	TGTGCCTGGAGTATTATACCGGGACAGGGGGATGGCTACACCTTC
TRBD1	.	TRBV6-6	TRBJ1-2	CASSHLRTGGDGYTF	TGTGCCAGCAGCCACCTCCGGACAGGGGGTGATGGCTACACCTTC
TRBD1	.	TRBV30	TRBJ2-3	CASATGPADTQYF	TGTGCCTCCGCGACAGGGCCTGCAGATACGCAGTATTTT
TRBD1	.	TRBV2	TRBJ1-2	CASSETGTGADYGYTF	TGTGCCAGCAGTGAAACAGGGACAGGGGCGGACTATGGCTACACCTTC
.	.	TRBV9	TRBJ2-6	CAGGGGGGANVLTF	TGTGCCGGTGGGGGCGGTGGTGGGGCCAACGTCCTGACTTTC
TRBD1	.	TRBV29-1	TRBJ1-2	CSVAGQGLGYTF	TGCAGCGTGGCAGGACAGGGGCTAGGCTACACCTTC
.	.	TRBV7-9	TRBJ2-2	CASSTHTGELFF	TGTGCCAGCAGCACCCATACCGGGGAGCTGTTTTTT
TRBD1	once	TRBV7-8	TRBJ1-4	CASSDRTGYATNEKLFF	TGTGCCAGCAGTGACCGGACAGGGTATGCAACTAATGAAAAACTGTTTTTT
.	.	TRBV19	TRBJ2-2	CASSILGLPNTGELFF	TGTGCCAGTAGTATTCTCGGACTACCGAACACCGGGGAGCTGTTTTTT
.	.	TRBV11-2	TRBJ2-1	CASSVNRVTSLNEQFF	TGTGCCAGCAGCGTCAACCGGGTCACGTCCCTGAATGAGCAGTTCTTC
.	.	TRBV14	TRBJ2-7	CASSHSKDRFYEQYF	TGTGCCAGCAGCCACTCCAAGGACCGATTCTACGAGCAGTACTTC
.	.	TRBV4-1	TRBJ2-7	CASSHGIYGEQYF	TGCGCCAGCAGCCACGGAATCTACGGGGAGCAGTACTTC
.	.	TRBV27	TRBJ2-6	CASSLVGANVLTF	TGTGCCAGCAGTTTAGTTGGGGCCAACGTCCTGACTTTC
.	.	TRBV11-2	TRBJ2-3	CASSPRTKSHGSSPDTQYF	TGTGCCAGCAGCCCCAGAACCAAGAGCCACGGGAGTTCTCCAGATACGCAGTATTTT
.	.	TRBV27	TRBJ1-1	CASSLQGTNTEAFF	TGTGCCAGCAGTTTACAGGGAACGAACACTGAAGCTTTCTTT
TRBD2	.	TRBV7-6	TRBJ2-1	CASSSSGNYNEQFF	TGTGCCAGCAGCTCTAGCGGCAACTACAATGAGCAGTTCTTC